This T cell receptor beta chain appears in the sequencing data of a study of regulatory T cells in long-lasting Graves disease. Study context: Graves' patients, newly diagnosed, had taken antithyroid drugs under 3 months.

To make TCR beta libraries, researchers used iRepertoire HTBI primers and Arm-PCR of CDR3 regions. TCRdb re-analysed the multiplex PCR reads in MiXCR, keeping a single row per CDR3 protein. The sample lists about 240,000 distinct CDR3 sequences; 20% to 25% were seen once. The V end lost 7 bases, the J end lost 3 bases, and 18 bases lay between the germline ends. The CDR3 consists of 16 residues. Points from the study as a whole: Segments TRBV28, TRBJ1-2 and TRBJ2-5 showed preferential usage in persistent disease.

This clonotype has only a few counts. The antigen remains unidentified. Time point given: newly diagnosed GD, antithyroid drugs for less than 3 months. Following extraction of RNA from PBMCs, that RNA was used to make the TCR library. The patient group derived from an endocrinology department in Xi'an, China. The gene calls are TRBV12-3 or TRBV12-4 and TRBJ1-4; D is ambiguous. The TCR was taken from a female donor with Graves disease. Sequenced here: peripheral blood mononuclear cells (PBMCs), sampled at new diagnosis, from a patient treated with antithyroid drugs. CDR3 sequence: CASTNYPRVPNEKLFF. In DNA form, the CDR3 reads TGTGCCAGCACCAACTATCCGCGGGTCCCTAATGAAAAACTGTTTTTT.